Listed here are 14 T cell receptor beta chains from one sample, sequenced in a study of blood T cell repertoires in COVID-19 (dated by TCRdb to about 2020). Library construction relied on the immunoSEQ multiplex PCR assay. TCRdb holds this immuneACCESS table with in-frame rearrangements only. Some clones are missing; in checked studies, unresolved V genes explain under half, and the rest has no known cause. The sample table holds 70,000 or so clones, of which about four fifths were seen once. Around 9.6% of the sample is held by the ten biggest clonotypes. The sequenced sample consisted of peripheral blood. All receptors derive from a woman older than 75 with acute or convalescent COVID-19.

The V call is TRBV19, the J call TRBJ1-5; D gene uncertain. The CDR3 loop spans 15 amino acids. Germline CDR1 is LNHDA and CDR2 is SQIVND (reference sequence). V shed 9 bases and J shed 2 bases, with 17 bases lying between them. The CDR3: CARSKGGSGNQPQHF. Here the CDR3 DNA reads TGTGCCAGGAGCAAGGGAGGGTCGGGCAATCAGCCCCAGCATTTT. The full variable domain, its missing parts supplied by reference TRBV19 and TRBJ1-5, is DGGITQSPKYLFRKEGQNVTLSCEQNLNHDAMYWYRQDPGQGLRLIYYSQIVNDFQKGDIAEGYSVSREKKESFPLTVTSAQKNPTAFYLCARSKGGSGNQPQHFGDGTRLSIL.

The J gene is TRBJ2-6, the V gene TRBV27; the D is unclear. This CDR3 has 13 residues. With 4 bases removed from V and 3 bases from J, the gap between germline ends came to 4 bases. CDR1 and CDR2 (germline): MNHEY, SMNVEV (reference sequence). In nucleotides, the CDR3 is TGTGCCAGCAGTTACAATGGGGCCAACGTCCTGACTTTC. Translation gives CASSYNGANVLTF.

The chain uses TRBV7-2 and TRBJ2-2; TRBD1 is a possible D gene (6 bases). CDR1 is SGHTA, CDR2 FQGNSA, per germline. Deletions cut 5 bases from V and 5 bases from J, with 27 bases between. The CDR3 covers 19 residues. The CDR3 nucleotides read TGTGCCAGCAGCCTGACGATAACCGGGACACTTGGGGTTACCGGGGAGCTGTTTTTT. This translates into CASSLTITGTLGVTGELFF. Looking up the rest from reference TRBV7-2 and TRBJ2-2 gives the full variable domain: GAGVSQSPSNKVTEKGKDVELRCDPISGHTALYWYRQSLGQGLEFLIYFQGNSAPDKSGLPSDRFSAERTGGSVSTLTIQRTQQEDSAVYLCASSLTITGTLGVTGELFFGEGSRLTVL.

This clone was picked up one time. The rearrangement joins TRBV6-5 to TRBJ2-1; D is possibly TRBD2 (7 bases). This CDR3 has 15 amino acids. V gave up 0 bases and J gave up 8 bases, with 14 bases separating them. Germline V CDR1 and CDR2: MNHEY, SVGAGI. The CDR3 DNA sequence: TGTGCCAGCAGTTACTCGACGGGGGGCAGGGATGAGCAGTTCTTC. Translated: CASSYSTGGRDEQFF.

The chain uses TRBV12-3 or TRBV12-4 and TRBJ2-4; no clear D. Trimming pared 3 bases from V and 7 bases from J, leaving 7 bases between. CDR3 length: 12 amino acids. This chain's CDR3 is CASSLSSNIQYF. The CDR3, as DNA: TGTGCCAGCAGTTTGTCGTCGAACATTCAGTACTTC.

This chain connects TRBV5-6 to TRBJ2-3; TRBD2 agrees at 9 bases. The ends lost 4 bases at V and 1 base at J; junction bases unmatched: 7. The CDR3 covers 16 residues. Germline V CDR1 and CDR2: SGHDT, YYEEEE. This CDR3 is CASSVDSGRGTDTQYF. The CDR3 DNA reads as TGTGCCAGCAGCGTGGATAGCGGGAGAGGCACAGATACGCAGTATTTT.

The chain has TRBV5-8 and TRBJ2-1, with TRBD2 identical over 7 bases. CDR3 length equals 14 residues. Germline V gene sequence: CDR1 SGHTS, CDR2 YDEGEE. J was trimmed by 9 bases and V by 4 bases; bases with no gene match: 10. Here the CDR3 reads CASSALGGVTEQFF. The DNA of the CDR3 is TGTGCCAGCAGCGCCCTGGGGGGGGTCACTGAGCAGTTCTTC.

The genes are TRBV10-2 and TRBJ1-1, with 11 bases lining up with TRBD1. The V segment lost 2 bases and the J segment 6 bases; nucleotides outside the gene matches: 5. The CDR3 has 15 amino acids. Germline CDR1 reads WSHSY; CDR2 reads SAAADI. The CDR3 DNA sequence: TGCGCCAGCAGTGAGCTAGGACAGGGGGCCCCTGAAGCTTTCTTT. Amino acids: CASSELGQGAPEAFF.

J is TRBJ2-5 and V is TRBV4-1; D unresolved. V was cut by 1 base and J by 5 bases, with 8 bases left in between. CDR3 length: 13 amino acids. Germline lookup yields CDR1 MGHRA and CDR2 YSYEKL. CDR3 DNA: TGCGCCAGCAGCCAAGTGACGAGGGAGACCCAGTACTTC. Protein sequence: CASSQVTRETQYF.

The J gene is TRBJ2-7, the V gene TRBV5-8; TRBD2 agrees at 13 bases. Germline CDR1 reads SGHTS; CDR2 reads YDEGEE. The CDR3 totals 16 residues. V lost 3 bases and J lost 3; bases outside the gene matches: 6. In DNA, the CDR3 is TGTGCCAGCAGCTCCGTGACTAGCGGGGGGCGCTACGAGCAGTACTTC. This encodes CASSSVTSGGRYEQYF.

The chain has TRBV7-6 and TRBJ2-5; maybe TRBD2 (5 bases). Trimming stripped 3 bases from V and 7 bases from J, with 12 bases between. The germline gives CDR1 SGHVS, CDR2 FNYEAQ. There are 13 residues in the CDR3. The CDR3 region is CASSLEASRTQYF. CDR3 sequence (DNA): TGTGCCAGCAGCTTGGAGGCTAGTCGGACCCAGTACTTC.

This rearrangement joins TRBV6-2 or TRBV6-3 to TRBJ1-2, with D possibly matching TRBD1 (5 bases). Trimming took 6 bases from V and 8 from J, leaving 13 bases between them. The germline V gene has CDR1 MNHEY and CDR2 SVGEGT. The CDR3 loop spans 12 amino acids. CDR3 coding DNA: TGTGCCAGCAGCGGCCCGGGGGGGGGCTACACCTTC. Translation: CASSGPGGGYTF.

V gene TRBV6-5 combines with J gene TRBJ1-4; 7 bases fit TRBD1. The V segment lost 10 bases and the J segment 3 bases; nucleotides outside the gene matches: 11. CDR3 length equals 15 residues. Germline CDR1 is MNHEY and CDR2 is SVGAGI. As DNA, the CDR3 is TGTGCCACCACCACCCCGGGACAGTCTAATGAAAAACTGTTTTTT. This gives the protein CATTTPGQSNEKLFF.

CDR3 amino acids: CASSRQGSYEQYF. In DNA form, the CDR3 reads TGTGCCAGTAGTCGACAGGGGTCCTACGAGCAGTACTTC. The chain uses TRBV19 and TRBJ2-7, with 8 bases that match TRBD1. Losses at the gene ends were 5 bases for V and 1 base for J; bases not matched to a gene: 1. The V gene's germline CDR1 is LNHDA and CDR2 SQIVND (reference sequence). The CDR3 totals 13 residues.